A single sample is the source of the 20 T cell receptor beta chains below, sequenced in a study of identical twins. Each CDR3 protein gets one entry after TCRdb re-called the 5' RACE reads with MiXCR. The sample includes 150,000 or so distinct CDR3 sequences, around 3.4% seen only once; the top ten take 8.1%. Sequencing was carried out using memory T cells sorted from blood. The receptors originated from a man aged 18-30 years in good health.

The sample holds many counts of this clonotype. The CDR3 sequence: CASSSAGTSSGYTF. The CDR3 region has the DNA TGTGCCAGCAGCTCGGCCGGGACATCGAGTGGCTACACCTTC. V and J are TRBV7-9 and TRBJ1-2, with D perhaps matching TRBD1 (6 bases). Trimming took off 4 bases at V and 7 bases at J, with 16 bases between the two ends. The CDR3 covers 14 residues. Germline V gives CDR1 SEHNR, CDR2 FQNEAQ (reference sequence).

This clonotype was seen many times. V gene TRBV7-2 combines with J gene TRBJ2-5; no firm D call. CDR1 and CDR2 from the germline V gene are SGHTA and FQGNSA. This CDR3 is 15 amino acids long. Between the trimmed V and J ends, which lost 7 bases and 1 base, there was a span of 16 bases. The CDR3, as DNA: TGTGCCAGCACCCAGTTAGGCTCGTTCCAAGAGACCCAGTACTTC. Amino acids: CASTQLGSFQETQYF.

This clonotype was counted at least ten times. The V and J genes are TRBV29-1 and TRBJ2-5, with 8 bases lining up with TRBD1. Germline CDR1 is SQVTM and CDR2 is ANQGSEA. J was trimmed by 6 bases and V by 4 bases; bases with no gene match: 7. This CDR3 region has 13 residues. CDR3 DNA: TGCAGCGTTGCTGACCAGGGGGCGAAGACCCAGTACTTC. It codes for CSVADQGAKTQYF.

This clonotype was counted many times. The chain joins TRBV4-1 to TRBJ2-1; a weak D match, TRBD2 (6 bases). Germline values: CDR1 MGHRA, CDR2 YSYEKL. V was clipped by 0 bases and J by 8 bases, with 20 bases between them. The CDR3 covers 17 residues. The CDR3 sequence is CASSQDLGGSGGDEQFF. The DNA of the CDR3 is TGCGCCAGCAGCCAAGATCTCGGAGGGAGTGGAGGCGATGAGCAGTTCTTC.

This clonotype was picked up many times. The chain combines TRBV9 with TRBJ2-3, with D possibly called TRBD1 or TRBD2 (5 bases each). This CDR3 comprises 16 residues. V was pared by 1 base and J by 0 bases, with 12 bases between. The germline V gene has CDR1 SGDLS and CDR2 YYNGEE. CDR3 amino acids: CASSVLGRDSTDTQYF. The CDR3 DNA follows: TGTGCCAGCAGCGTACTGGGCAGGGACAGCACAGATACGCAGTATTTT.

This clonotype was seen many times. CDR3 sequence: CASSSLGYQRDGYEQYF. CDR3 DNA: TGTGCCAGCAGCTCCCTGGGTTACCAGCGGGATGGCTACGAGCAGTACTTC. The chain has TRBV7-2 and TRBJ2-7; 7 bases match TRBD2. This CDR3 has 17 amino acids. Germline-derived CDR1 and CDR2 are SGHTA and FQGNSA. V was clipped by 4 bases and J by 3 bases; unmatched bases: 15. Together with reference TRBV7-2 and TRBJ2-7, the CDR3 gives the full variable domain: GAGVSQSPSNKVTEKGKDVELRCDPISGHTALYWYRQSLGQGLEFLIYFQGNSAPDKSGLPSDRFSAERTGGSVSTLTIQRTQQEDSAVYLCASSSLGYQRDGYEQYFGPGTRLTVT.

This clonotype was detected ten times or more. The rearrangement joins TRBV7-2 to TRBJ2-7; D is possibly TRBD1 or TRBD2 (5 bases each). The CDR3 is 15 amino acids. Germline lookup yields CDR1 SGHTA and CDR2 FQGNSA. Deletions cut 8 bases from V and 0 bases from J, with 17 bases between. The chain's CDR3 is CASAQERGGSYEQYV. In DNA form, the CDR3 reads TGTGCCAGCGCCCAGGAACGGGGCGGCTCCTACGAGCAGTACGTC.

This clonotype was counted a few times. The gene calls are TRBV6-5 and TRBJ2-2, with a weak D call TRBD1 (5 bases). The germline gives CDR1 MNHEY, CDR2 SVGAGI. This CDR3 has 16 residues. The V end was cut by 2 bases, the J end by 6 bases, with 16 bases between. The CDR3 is CASSYVSLGHAGELFF. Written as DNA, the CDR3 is TGTGCCAGCAGTTACGTTAGTCTCGGACACGCCGGGGAGCTGTTTTTT.

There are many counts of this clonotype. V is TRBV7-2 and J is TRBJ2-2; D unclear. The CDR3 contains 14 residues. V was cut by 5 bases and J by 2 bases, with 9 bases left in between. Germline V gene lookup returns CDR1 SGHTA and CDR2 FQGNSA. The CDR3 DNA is TGTGCCAGCAGCCCATACAGCAACACCGGGGAGCTGTTTTTT. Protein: CASSPYSNTGELFF.

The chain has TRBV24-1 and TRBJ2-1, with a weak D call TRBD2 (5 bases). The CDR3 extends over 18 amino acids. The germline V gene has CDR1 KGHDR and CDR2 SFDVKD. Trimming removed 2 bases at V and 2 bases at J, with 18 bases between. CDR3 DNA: TGTGCCACCAGTGATTCCCCCCTAGGGAGAAGGGCCTACAATGAGCAGTTCTTC. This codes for CATSDSPLGRRAYNEQFF.

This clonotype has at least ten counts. CDR3 bases: TGTGCCACCAGCAGGAGGCAGGGGGAGGATACGCAGTATTTT. Translation: CATSRRQGEDTQYF. The chain couples TRBV15 to TRBJ2-3, with TRBD1 identical over 7 bases. In germline, CDR1 is LNHNV, CDR2 YYDKDF (reference sequence). This CDR3 region has 14 residues. The J segment lost 6 bases and the V segment lost 3 bases, leaving 6 bases of the junction unmatched. Filled out from reference TRBV15 and TRBJ2-3, the complete variable domain reads DAMVIQNPRYQVTQFGKPVTLSCSQTLNHNVMYWYQQKSSQAPKLLFHYYDKDFNNEADTPDNFQSRRPNTSFCFLDIRSPGLGDTAMYLCATSRRQGEDTQYFGPGTRLTVL.

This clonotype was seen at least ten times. The CDR3 nucleotides read TGTGCCAGCAGACTAGCGGGACCGGCCTACAATGAGCAGTTCTTC. Translated, it gives CASRLAGPAYNEQFF. V usage is TRBV12-3 or TRBV12-4 and J usage is TRBJ2-1; TRBD2 aligns across 10 bases. The CDR3 has 15 amino acids. The J segment lost 2 bases and the V segment lost 6 bases, leaving 4 bases of the junction unmatched.

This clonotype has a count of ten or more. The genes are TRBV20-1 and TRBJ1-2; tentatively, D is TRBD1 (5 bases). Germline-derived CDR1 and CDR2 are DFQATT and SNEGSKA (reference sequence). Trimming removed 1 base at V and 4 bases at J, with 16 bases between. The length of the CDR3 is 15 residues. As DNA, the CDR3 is TGCAGTGCTAGAGGGCAGGGTCGAAGGGGCTATGGCTACACCTTC. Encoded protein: CSARGQGRRGYGYTF.

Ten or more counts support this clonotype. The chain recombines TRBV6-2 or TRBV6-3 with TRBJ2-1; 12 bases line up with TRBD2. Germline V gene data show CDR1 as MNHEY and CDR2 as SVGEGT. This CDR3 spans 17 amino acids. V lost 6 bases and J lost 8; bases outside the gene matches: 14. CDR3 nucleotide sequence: TGTGCCAGCAGCACTAGCGGGAGGATTCTCTCTGCCCATGAGCAGTTCTTC. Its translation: CASSTSGRILSAHEQFF.

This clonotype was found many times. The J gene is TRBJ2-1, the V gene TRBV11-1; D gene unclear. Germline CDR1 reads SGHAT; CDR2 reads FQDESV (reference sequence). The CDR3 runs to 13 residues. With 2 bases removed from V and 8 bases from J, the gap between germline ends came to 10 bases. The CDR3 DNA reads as TGTGCCAGCAGCTTAAACCCTAAGGATGAGCAGTTCTTC. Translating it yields CASSLNPKDEQFF.

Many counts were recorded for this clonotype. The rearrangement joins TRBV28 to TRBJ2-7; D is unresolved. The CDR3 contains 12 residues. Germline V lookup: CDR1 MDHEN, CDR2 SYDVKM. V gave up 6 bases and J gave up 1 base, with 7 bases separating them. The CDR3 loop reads CASRKGSYEQYF. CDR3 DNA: TGTGCCAGCAGGAAGGGTTCCTACGAGCAGTACTTC.

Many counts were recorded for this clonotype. DNA of the CDR3: TGTGCCAGCAGACAGGGGGTTTTGAACACTGAAGCTTTCTTT. This translates into CASRQGVLNTEAFF. V and J are TRBV6-1 and TRBJ1-1, with 8 nucleotides matching TRBD1. Germline V CDR1 and CDR2: MNHNS, SASEGT. V was pared by 6 bases and J by 0 bases, with 3 bases of the junction left unmatched. The CDR3 is 14 residues long.

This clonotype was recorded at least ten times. The CDR3 region has the DNA TGCGCCAGCAGTCGGAGCTCTGGAAACACCATATATTTT. Amino acids: CASSRSSGNTIYF. The chain joins TRBV5-1 to TRBJ1-3; no firm D call. Per the germline V gene, CDR1 is SGHRS and CDR2 is YFSETQ. The V end was cut by 5 bases, the J end by 0 bases, with 6 bases between. This CDR3 contains 13 residues.

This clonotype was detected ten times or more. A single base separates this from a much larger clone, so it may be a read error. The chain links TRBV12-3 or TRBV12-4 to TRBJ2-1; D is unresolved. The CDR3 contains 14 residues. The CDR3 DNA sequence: TGTGCCAGAAGTTCGGACGGAGCCTACAATGAGCAGTTCTTC. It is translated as CARSSDGAYNEQFF.

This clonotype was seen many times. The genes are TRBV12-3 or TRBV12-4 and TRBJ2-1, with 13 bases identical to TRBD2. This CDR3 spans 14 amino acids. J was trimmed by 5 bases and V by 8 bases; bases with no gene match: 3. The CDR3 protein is CASRTSGSNNEQFF. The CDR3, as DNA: TGTGCCAGCCGGACTAGCGGGAGCAACAATGAGCAGTTCTTC.